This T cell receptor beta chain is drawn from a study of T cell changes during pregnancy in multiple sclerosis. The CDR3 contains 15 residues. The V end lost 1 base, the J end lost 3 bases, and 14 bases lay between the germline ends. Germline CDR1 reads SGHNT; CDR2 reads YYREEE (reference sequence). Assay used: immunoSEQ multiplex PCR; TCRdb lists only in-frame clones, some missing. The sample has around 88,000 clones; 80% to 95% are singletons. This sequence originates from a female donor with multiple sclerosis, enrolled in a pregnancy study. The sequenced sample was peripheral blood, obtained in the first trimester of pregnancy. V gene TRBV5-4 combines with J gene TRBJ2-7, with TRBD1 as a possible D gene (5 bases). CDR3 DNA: TGTGCCAGCAGCTTGAGTCCAGGGAACAACTACGAGCAGTACTTC. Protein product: CASSLSPGNNYEQYF.